What follows is one T cell receptor (beta chain) and its context. During active infection, Seattle patients enrolled and were then monitored through disease. The data were obtained in a study of blood T cell repertoires in COVID-19. The wider study: The United States, Italy and Spain were the sources of the acute and convalescent COVID-19 samples. Nucleic acid was either cDNA or gDNA, and it came from T cells, B-cell-depleted T cells, or PBMCs.

The repertoire was sequenced with immunoSEQ multiplex PCR; TCRdb's copy has only in-frame clones and lacks some. The repertoire holds some 500,000 clones, with about 89% as singletons. The TCR sequence derives from a woman aged 45-65 years with COVID-19, enrolled during active disease. Sequenced sample: peripheral blood.

The CDR3 region is CAISDVGTGLGYEQYF. DNA of the CDR3: TGTGCCATTTCTGATGTTGGGACAGGGCTTGGCTACGAGCAGTACTTC. This sequence joins TRBV10-3 and TRBJ2-7, with 9 nucleotides matching TRBD1. The germline V gene has CDR1 ENHRY and CDR2 SYGVKD. There are 16 residues in the CDR3. Germline trimming cut 9 bases from V and 3 bases from J; bases unmatched to any gene: 15.